This is a list of T cell receptor beta chains from one sample in a study of blood T cells in healthy people across ages. In TCRdb, the 5' RACE reads were re-called with MiXCR into one record per CDR3 protein. This repertoire shows about 570,000 distinct CDR3 sequences, 25% to 30% found once; its top ten account for 18%. Sequenced material: blood. These receptors came from a woman in her seventies in good health. Each CDR3 is given with its conserved first and last residue. Fields, in order: V gene, J gene, clone size, D gene, CDR3 protein, CDR3 DNA. D genes are given only for firm matches. Only some rows state a clone size, as once, few, many or a class for expanded clones.

v_gene: TRBV15
j_gene: TRBJ1-2
abundance: few
d_gene: NA
CDR3aa: CATSRAEYGYTF
CDR3nt: TGTGCCACCAGCAGAGCCGAGTATGGCTACACCTTC

v_gene: TRBV4-3
j_gene: TRBJ1-3
abundance: few
d_gene: NA
CDR3aa: CASSQEVFSSGNTIYF
CDR3nt: TGCGCCAGCAGCCAAGAAGTATTCAGCTCTGGAAACACCATATATTTT

v_gene: TRBV18
j_gene: TRBJ2-5
abundance: few
d_gene: NA
CDR3aa: CASSPLRIGRSGETQYF
CDR3nt: TGTGCCAGCTCACCACTACGGATAGGGCGGAGTGGAGAGACCCAGTACTTC

v_gene: TRBV5-6
j_gene: TRBJ1-3
abundance: NA
d_gene: NA
CDR3aa: CASSLVGRYSGNTIYF
CDR3nt: TGTGCCAGCAGCTTGGTTGGGCGGTACTCTGGAAACACCATATATTTT

v_gene: TRBV5-6
j_gene: TRBJ2-5
abundance: few
d_gene: NA
CDR3aa: CASSFKGTVKETQYF
CDR3nt: TGTGCCAGCAGCTTCAAGGGTACGGTAAAGGAGACCCAGTACTTC

v_gene: TRBV7-2
j_gene: TRBJ2-3
abundance: NA
d_gene: NA
CDR3aa: CASSVFSGADTQYF
CDR3nt: TGTGCCAGCAGCGTATTCTCAGGTGCAGATACGCAGTATTTT

v_gene: TRBV7-2
j_gene: TRBJ2-3
abundance: many
d_gene: NA
CDR3aa: CASSFSDTQYF
CDR3nt: TGTGCCAGCAGCTTCTCAGATACGCAGTATTTT

v_gene: TRBV20-1
j_gene: TRBJ1-1
abundance: NA
d_gene: NA
CDR3aa: CSVRKGGRTEAFF
CDR3nt: TGCAGTGTTAGGAAGGGGGGGAGGACTGAAGCTTTCTTT

v_gene: TRBV28
j_gene: TRBJ2-5
abundance: NA
d_gene: NA
CDR3aa: CASSFSAAQQYF
CDR3nt: TGTGCCAGCAGTTTTTCCGCGGCCCAGCAGTACTTC

v_gene: TRBV9
j_gene: TRBJ2-1
abundance: NA
d_gene: TRBD2
CDR3aa: CASSVAHGLAVYNEQFF
CDR3nt: TGTGCCAGCAGCGTAGCTCACGGACTAGCGGTCTACAATGAGCAGTTCTTC

v_gene: TRBV18
j_gene: TRBJ1-1
abundance: NA
d_gene: NA
CDR3aa: CASSPPRLTGGTEAFF
CDR3nt: TGTGCCAGCTCACCGCCTCGATTAACGGGGGGCACTGAAGCTTTCTTT

v_gene: TRBV29-1
j_gene: TRBJ1-1
abundance: NA
d_gene: NA
CDR3aa: CSVNAGTLNTEAFF
CDR3nt: TGCAGCGTAAACGCGGGCACCTTGAACACTGAAGCTTTCTTT

v_gene: TRBV20-1
j_gene: TRBJ2-5
abundance: many
d_gene: NA
CDR3aa: CSARPTGRTQETQYF
CDR3nt: TGCAGTGCTAGACCCACCGGACGAACCCAAGAGACCCAGTACTTC

v_gene: TRBV14
j_gene: TRBJ1-4
abundance: many
d_gene: NA
CDR3aa: CASSQGYAEKLFF
CDR3nt: TGTGCCAGCAGCCAAGGATACGCTGAAAAACTGTTTTTT

v_gene: TRBV15
j_gene: TRBJ2-1
abundance: few
d_gene: NA
CDR3aa: CATSRDSTGGGSEQFF
CDR3nt: TGTGCCACCAGCAGAGATAGTACCGGAGGTGGGAGTGAGCAGTTCTTC

v_gene: TRBV20-1
j_gene: TRBJ2-1
abundance: NA
d_gene: TRBD1
CDR3aa: CSTGTGGFDEQFF
CDR3nt: TGCAGTACCGGGACAGGGGGCTTCGATGAGCAGTTCTTC

v_gene: TRBV20-1
j_gene: TRBJ2-3
abundance: NA
d_gene: TRBD2
CDR3aa: CSASPGRGATDTQYF
CDR3nt: TGCAGTGCTAGCCCCGGGCGGGGGGCCACAGATACGCAGTATTTT

v_gene: TRBV20-1
j_gene: TRBJ1-1
abundance: NA
d_gene: NA
CDR3aa: CSARDEPGSPEAFF
CDR3nt: TGCAGTGCTAGAGACGAACCGGGCTCGCCTGAAGCTTTCTTT

v_gene: TRBV27
j_gene: TRBJ2-5
abundance: NA
d_gene: TRBD2
CDR3aa: CASSFASGVVTETQYF
CDR3nt: TGTGCCAGCAGTTTTGCTAGCGGGGTGGTTACGGAGACCCAGTACTTC

v_gene: TRBV11-1
j_gene: TRBJ2-1
abundance: NA
d_gene: TRBD2
CDR3aa: CASSLVRTSGPRSYNEQFF
CDR3nt: TGTGCCAGCAGCTTAGTTCGGACTAGCGGGCCCCGCTCCTACAATGAGCAGTTCTTC

v_gene: TRBV20-1
j_gene: TRBJ2-7
abundance: NA
d_gene: TRBD2
CDR3aa: CSARRGTSGGYEQYF
CDR3nt: TGCAGTGCTAGAAGGGGCACTAGCGGGGGCTACGAGCAGTACTTC

v_gene: TRBV5-1
j_gene: TRBJ2-1
abundance: NA
d_gene: TRBD2
CDR3aa: CASSAAAGGYEQFF
CDR3nt: TGCGCCAGCAGCGCAGCAGCGGGGGGCTACGAGCAGTTCTTC

v_gene: TRBV5-1
j_gene: TRBJ2-3
abundance: NA
d_gene: TRBD1
CDR3aa: CASTTGDGTDTQYF
CDR3nt: TGCGCCAGTACGACAGGGGATGGCACAGATACGCAGTATTTT

v_gene: TRBV5-1
j_gene: TRBJ2-5
abundance: NA
d_gene: NA
CDR3aa: CASSLYSGQETQCF
CDR3nt: TGCGCCAGCAGCTTATATAGCGGCCAAGAGACCCAGTGCTTC

v_gene: TRBV20-1
j_gene: TRBJ2-1
abundance: few
d_gene: TRBD2
CDR3aa: CSARSGTSGGYNEQFF
CDR3nt: TGCAGTGCTAGATCCGGGACTAGCGGGGGCTACAATGAGCAGTTCTTC

v_gene: TRBV2
j_gene: TRBJ2-7
abundance: few
d_gene: TRBD1
CDR3aa: CASLGTGSYEQYF
CDR3nt: TGTGCCAGTCTAGGGACAGGTTCCTACGAGCAGTACTTC

v_gene: TRBV20-1
j_gene: TRBJ1-3
abundance: few
d_gene: NA
CDR3aa: CSARVVSGNTIYF
CDR3nt: TGCAGTGCTAGAGTCGTCTCTGGAAACACCATATATTTT

v_gene: TRBV18
j_gene: TRBJ2-7
abundance: NA
d_gene: TRBD1
CDR3aa: CASSPGQGTQYF
CDR3nt: TGTGCCAGCTCACCCGGACAGGGTACTCAGTACTTC

v_gene: TRBV27
j_gene: TRBJ2-1
abundance: NA
d_gene: TRBD2
CDR3aa: CASSLFSGVSSYNEQFF
CDR3nt: TGTGCCAGCAGTTTATTTAGCGGGGTCAGCTCCTACAATGAGCAGTTCTTC

v_gene: TRBV29-1
j_gene: TRBJ1-1
abundance: NA
d_gene: NA
CDR3aa: CSAEGVNTEAFF
CDR3nt: TGCAGCGCCGAGGGGGTGAACACTGAAGCTTTCTTT

v_gene: TRBV5-1
j_gene: TRBJ2-3
abundance: NA
d_gene: NA
CDR3aa: CASAGQLSTDTQYF
CDR3nt: TGCGCCAGCGCGGGACAACTTAGCACAGATACGCAGTATTTT

v_gene: TRBV19
j_gene: TRBJ1-5
abundance: few
d_gene: TRBD1
CDR3aa: CASSMRTGASNQPQHF
CDR3nt: TGTGCCAGTAGTATGAGGACAGGGGCGAGCAATCAGCCCCAGCATTTT

v_gene: TRBV7-9
j_gene: TRBJ1-2
abundance: NA
d_gene: TRBD1
CDR3aa: CASSAPGQDYGYTF
CDR3nt: TGTGCCAGCAGCGCACCGGGACAGGATTATGGCTACACCTTC

v_gene: TRBV12-3/TRBV12-4
j_gene: TRBJ1-5
abundance: few
d_gene: TRBD1
CDR3aa: CASSLGTGGTSQPQHF
CDR3nt: TGTGCCAGCAGTTTAGGGACAGGGGGAACGAGTCAGCCCCAGCATTTT

v_gene: TRBV6-6
j_gene: TRBJ2-7
abundance: few
d_gene: NA
CDR3aa: CASSSRQQYEQYF
CDR3nt: TGTGCCAGCAGTTCCAGACAGCAGTACGAGCAGTACTTC

v_gene: TRBV7-7
j_gene: TRBJ2-2
abundance: NA
d_gene: NA
CDR3aa: CASSLSGFGTGELFF
CDR3nt: TGTGCTAGCAGCTTATCTGGTTTCGGCACCGGGGAGCTGTTTTTT

v_gene: TRBV15
j_gene: TRBJ2-1
abundance: NA
d_gene: NA
CDR3aa: CATSSPGGTNEQFF
CDR3nt: TGTGCCACCAGCAGTCCTGGGGGAACGAATGAGCAGTTCTTC